Listed below are T cell receptor beta chains from one sample, sequenced in a study of blood T cells in healthy people across ages. TCRdb called the 5' RACE reads again in MiXCR, with one record for every CDR3 protein. Among a few hundred thousand distinct CDR3 sequences listed, roughly 29% were seen once. Sequencing was carried out using blood. These receptors came from a woman between 65 and 79 years old in good health. Both conserved end residues are part of each CDR3. D genes are given only for firm matches. Only part of the rows carry a size: once, few, many, or a class if the clone is expanded.

abundance: NA; v_gene: TRBV10-3; d_gene: NA; j_gene: TRBJ1-1; CDR3nt: TGTGCCATCAAAATCCTCCCGGGGAACACTGAAGCTTTCTTT; CDR3aa: CAIKILPGNTEAFF
abundance: few; v_gene: TRBV9; d_gene: TRBD2; j_gene: TRBJ2-2; CDR3nt: TGTGCCAGCAGCGTATCCCGTGGCGGGAGAACCGGGGAGCTGTTTTTT; CDR3aa: CASSVSRGGRTGELFF
abundance: many; v_gene: TRBV20-1; d_gene: TRBD1; j_gene: TRBJ2-7; CDR3nt: TGCAGTGCTAGCACAGGGGGTTCCTACGAGCAGTACTTC; CDR3aa: CSASTGGSYEQYF
abundance: NA; v_gene: TRBV7-2; d_gene: NA; j_gene: TRBJ2-1; CDR3nt: TGTGCCAGCAGCCCCCTTGGGGTGGCAGGGAGCTCCTACAATGAGCAGTTCTTC; CDR3aa: CASSPLGVAGSSYNEQFF
abundance: few; v_gene: TRBV7-2; d_gene: NA; j_gene: TRBJ2-7; CDR3nt: TGTGCCAGCAGCTTAGAAGGACGGAATTCCTACGAGCAGTACTTC; CDR3aa: CASSLEGRNSYEQYF
abundance: many; v_gene: TRBV4-3; d_gene: NA; j_gene: TRBJ1-4; CDR3nt: TGCGCCAGCAGCCTTAGTTGGGGGGCCTCTAATGAAAAACTGTTTTTT; CDR3aa: CASSLSWGASNEKLFF
abundance: NA; v_gene: TRBV29-1; d_gene: TRBD1; j_gene: TRBJ1-5; CDR3nt: TGCAGCGCCCAGGGGGATAGCAATCAGCCCCAGCATTTT; CDR3aa: CSAQGDSNQPQHF
abundance: NA; v_gene: TRBV5-5; d_gene: NA; j_gene: TRBJ1-1; CDR3nt: TGTGCCAGCAGCAAGGGCCCCGGACAGAGTAACACTGAAGCTTTCTTT; CDR3aa: CASSKGPGQSNTEAFF
abundance: few; v_gene: TRBV2; d_gene: NA; j_gene: TRBJ2-1; CDR3nt: TGTGCCAGCAGTGAAGAAAGGCAAAAGTTAGGCAATGAGCAGTTCTTC; CDR3aa: CASSEERQKLGNEQFF
abundance: NA; v_gene: TRBV18; d_gene: TRBD1; j_gene: TRBJ2-1; CDR3nt: TGTGCCAGCTCATCCCGGACAGGTACTACGTCGACAAATGAGCAGTTCTTC; CDR3aa: CASSSRTGTTSTNEQFF
abundance: NA; v_gene: TRBV7-2; d_gene: TRBD1; j_gene: TRBJ2-4; CDR3nt: TGTGCCAGCAGCTTAGATGACAGGGCTAACATTCAGTACTTC; CDR3aa: CASSLDDRANIQYF
abundance: NA; v_gene: TRBV7-2; d_gene: TRBD2; j_gene: TRBJ2-3; CDR3nt: TGTGCCAGCAGAGGCGGGGGAAGCACAGATACGCAGTATTTT; CDR3aa: CASRGGGSTDTQYF
abundance: few; v_gene: TRBV20-1; d_gene: NA; j_gene: TRBJ1-2; CDR3nt: TGCAGTGCTAGTCGGACAGATCGAAACTATGGCTACACCTTC; CDR3aa: CSASRTDRNYGYTF
abundance: few; v_gene: TRBV24-1; d_gene: TRBD1; j_gene: TRBJ1-4; CDR3nt: TGTGCCACCAGTGATTCGGGACAGGGGTTCGCGGGTGAAAAACTGTTTTTT; CDR3aa: CATSDSGQGFAGEKLFF
abundance: once; v_gene: TRBV10-3; d_gene: NA; j_gene: TRBJ2-5; CDR3nt: TGTGCCATCAGAGGGGTTGGAGAGATCCAGTACTTC; CDR3aa: CAIRGVGEIQYF
abundance: NA; v_gene: TRBV20-1; d_gene: TRBD2; j_gene: TRBJ2-5; CDR3nt: TGCAGTGCTAGAGGAACTAGCGGGGGGGACCAAGAGACCCAGTACTTC; CDR3aa: CSARGTSGGDQETQYF
abundance: few; v_gene: TRBV5-1; d_gene: TRBD2; j_gene: TRBJ2-7; CDR3nt: TGCGCCAGCAGCCCCGGGACTAGCGGGGTTAGGTCCGAGCAGTACTTC; CDR3aa: CASSPGTSGVRSEQYF
abundance: NA; v_gene: TRBV20-1; d_gene: NA; j_gene: TRBJ2-7; CDR3nt: TGCAGTGCCCTAGATTTATCGCGAACCTACGAGCAGTACTTC; CDR3aa: CSALDLSRTYEQYF
abundance: few; v_gene: TRBV12-3/TRBV12-4; d_gene: NA; j_gene: TRBJ2-3; CDR3nt: TGTGCCAGCAGTTCGCTAGGGGGGGGTCCAGCCTGGAGAGCGGTGGGTACGCAGTATTTT; CDR3aa: CASSSLGGGPAWRAVGTQYF
abundance: NA; v_gene: TRBV20-1; d_gene: NA; j_gene: TRBJ2-1; CDR3nt: TGCAGTGCTAGCCGGGCGCGGGTTCAATACAATGAGCAGTTCTTC; CDR3aa: CSASRARVQYNEQFF
abundance: NA; v_gene: TRBV5-6; d_gene: NA; j_gene: TRBJ2-7; CDR3nt: TGTGCCAGCAGCTTGCATAGATCGGCGGGGCAGAGCTCCTACGAGCAGTACTTC; CDR3aa: CASSLHRSAGQSSYEQYF
abundance: NA; v_gene: TRBV20-1; d_gene: TRBD1; j_gene: TRBJ1-2; CDR3nt: TGCAGTGCTCCTCCGGACAGGGCAGGAGGCTACACCTTC; CDR3aa: CSAPPDRAGGYTF
abundance: many; v_gene: TRBV5-1; d_gene: TRBD1; j_gene: TRBJ1-2; CDR3nt: TGCGCCAGCAGCTTCGGGACAGGGTATGGCTACACCTTC; CDR3aa: CASSFGTGYGYTF
abundance: NA; v_gene: TRBV29-1; d_gene: TRBD1; j_gene: TRBJ2-7; CDR3nt: TGCAGCACGACCGGGACAGGGGTCGACGAGCAGTACTTC; CDR3aa: CSTTGTGVDEQYF
abundance: NA; v_gene: TRBV5-1; d_gene: NA; j_gene: TRBJ2-4; CDR3nt: TGCGCCAGCAGCTTAACAGGGCCAAACATTCAGTACTTC; CDR3aa: CASSLTGPNIQYF
abundance: NA; v_gene: TRBV7-2; d_gene: TRBD1; j_gene: TRBJ1-6; CDR3nt: TGTGCCAGCAGCTTAGCGGCGGGACAGACGAATTCACCCCTCCACTTT; CDR3aa: CASSLAAGQTNSPLHF
abundance: NA; v_gene: TRBV7-2; d_gene: TRBD2; j_gene: TRBJ2-1; CDR3nt: TGTGCCAGCAGCTTTTTAGCGGGGGGTTTCAGAGATGAGCAATTCTTC; CDR3aa: CASSFLAGGFRDEQFF
abundance: NA; v_gene: TRBV7-9; d_gene: TRBD2; j_gene: TRBJ2-5; CDR3nt: TGTGCCAGCAGCTCTCCCGGGACTAGCAGGGAGACCCAGTACTTC; CDR3aa: CASSSPGTSRETQYF
abundance: many; v_gene: TRBV29-1; d_gene: NA; j_gene: TRBJ1-2; CDR3nt: TGCAGCGTTGGGTGGGCAGCGCAAGGAGGCTACACCTTC; CDR3aa: CSVGWAAQGGYTF
abundance: NA; v_gene: TRBV7-9; d_gene: TRBD1; j_gene: TRBJ1-2; CDR3nt: TGTGCCACCTCAAGGGGGCTTATGGGCTACACCTTC; CDR3aa: CATSRGLMGYTF
abundance: few; v_gene: TRBV7-2; d_gene: NA; j_gene: TRBJ2-6; CDR3nt: TGTGCCAGCAGCTTCGGTCTCTCTGGGGCCAACGTCCTGACTTTC; CDR3aa: CASSFGLSGANVLTF
abundance: NA; v_gene: TRBV9; d_gene: NA; j_gene: TRBJ2-1; CDR3nt: TGTGCCAGCAGCGTAGGGTCCCGCAGTGAGCAGTTCTTC; CDR3aa: CASSVGSRSEQFF